This T cell receptor beta chain appears in the sequencing data of a study of T cell responses to AZD1222 COVID-19 vaccine. Study-wide points: At baseline, just a handful of AZD1222 recipients tested seropositive.

Sequencing was performed with immunoSEQ multiplex PCR; in TCRdb, only in-frame clones are kept and a portion is missing. This table has 190,000 or so clones, 88% appearing once. Comments on this clone: Its antigen is unknown.

This CDR3 is 14 amino acids long. Between the trimmed V and J ends, which lost 3 bases and 6 bases, there was a span of 14 bases. Germline CDR1 LNHDA, CDR2 SQIVND (reference sequence). V and J are TRBV19 and TRBJ1-1; tentatively, D is TRBD1 (6 bases). This specimen consisted of peripheral blood, obtained 28 days after the second AZD1222 dose. The source is an adult who received the AZD1222 COVID-19 vaccine. CDR3 in amino acids: CASSIGGLISEAFF. In DNA, the CDR3 is TGTGCCAGTAGTATCGGGGGGCTTATATCTGAAGCTTTCTTT.